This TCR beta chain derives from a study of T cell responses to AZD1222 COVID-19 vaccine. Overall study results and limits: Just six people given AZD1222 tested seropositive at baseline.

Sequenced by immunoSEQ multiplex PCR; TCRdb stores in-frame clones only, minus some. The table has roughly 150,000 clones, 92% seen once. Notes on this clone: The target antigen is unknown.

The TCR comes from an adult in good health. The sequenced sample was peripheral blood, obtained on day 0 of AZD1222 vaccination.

This chain's CDR3 is CASSLGGTIGRETQYF. CDR3 DNA sequence: TGTGCCAGCAGCTTAGGGGGGACTATAGGAAGGGAGACCCAGTACTTC. The chain combines TRBV7-9 with TRBJ2-5; the match to TRBD2 covers 7 bases. The CDR3 spans 16 residues. CDR1 and CDR2 from the germline V gene are SEHNR and FQNEAQ (reference sequence). The junction had 10 bases not matched to a gene; V was cut back by 1 base and J by 5 bases.